This T cell receptor (beta chain) was documented in a study of CD8 T cells in ankylosing spondylitis. A quantitative 5'-RACE method, one with molecular barcodes, was used to make TCR beta libraries. TCRdb processed the 5' RACE reads anew with MiXCR; each CDR3 protein has one entry. The sample lists more than 100,000 distinct CDR3 sequences, roughly a sixth occurring once. This clonotype was seen only a few times. Its target is not known. Points from the study as a whole: Some motif variants had been reported before (in reactive arthritis synovial fluid and blood). As reported, disease-linked clones showed significant enrichment in matched ankylosing spondylitis synovial fluid. CD8+ disease-linked clones were present at relatively low frequencies in blood. What seemed typical of ankylosing spondylitis blood was a TCR beta motif built from about 8 highly homologous variants.

The source is a male donor with ankylosing spondylitis. Sequenced sample: blood, either unsorted or a sorted T cell fraction (not recorded which).

The CDR3 reads CASSRTGLTEAFF. For the CDR3, the DNA is TGTGCCAGCAGTCGGACAGGGCTCACTGAAGCTTTCTTT. The chain carries TRBV2 and TRBJ1-1, with TRBD1 matching over 8 bases. This CDR3 is 13 amino acids long. Germline CDR1 SNHLY, CDR2 FYNNEI. Trimming removed 5 bases from V and 4 bases from J; junction bases left unmatched: 3.